This T cell receptor beta chain appears in the sequencing data of a study of OX40 agonist ivuxolimab in advanced cancers. TCRdb's copy holds only in-frame clones and misses some; the assay was immunoSEQ multiplex PCR. The data hold about 10,000 clones, with 76% observed a single time. CDR3 size: 16 residues. Germline CDR1 reads SQVTM; CDR2 reads ANQGSEA. V lost 0 bases to trimming and J lost 8 bases; unmatched junction nucleotides: 12. The sequencing used CD4+ or CD8+ T cells sorted from blood, collected in a trial of the OX40 agonist ivuxolimab. The chain recombines TRBV29-1 with TRBJ2-1, with 8 bases matching TRBD2. The receptor was isolated from an adult with an advanced solid tumor such as melanoma, head and neck, liver or kidney cancer. The CDR3 nucleotides are TGCAGCGTTGAAGAGGTCGCGGGGGGCAACAAAGATGAGCAGTTCTTC. As protein: CSVEEVAGGNKDEQFF.